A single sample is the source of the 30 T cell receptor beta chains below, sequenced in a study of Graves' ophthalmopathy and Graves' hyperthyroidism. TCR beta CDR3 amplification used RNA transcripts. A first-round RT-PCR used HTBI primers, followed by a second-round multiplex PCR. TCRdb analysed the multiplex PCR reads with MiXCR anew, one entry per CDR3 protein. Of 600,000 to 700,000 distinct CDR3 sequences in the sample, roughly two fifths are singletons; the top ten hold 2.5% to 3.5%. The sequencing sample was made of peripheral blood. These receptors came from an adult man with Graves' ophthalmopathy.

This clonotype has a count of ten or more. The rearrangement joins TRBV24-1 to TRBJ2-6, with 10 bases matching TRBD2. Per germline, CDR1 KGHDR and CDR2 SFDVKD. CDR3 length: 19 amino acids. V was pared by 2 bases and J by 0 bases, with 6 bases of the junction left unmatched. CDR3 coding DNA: TGTGCCACCAGTGATTCACCCGGGACTAGCGACTCTGGGGCCAACGTCCTGACTTTC. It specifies CATSDSPGTSDSGANVLTF.

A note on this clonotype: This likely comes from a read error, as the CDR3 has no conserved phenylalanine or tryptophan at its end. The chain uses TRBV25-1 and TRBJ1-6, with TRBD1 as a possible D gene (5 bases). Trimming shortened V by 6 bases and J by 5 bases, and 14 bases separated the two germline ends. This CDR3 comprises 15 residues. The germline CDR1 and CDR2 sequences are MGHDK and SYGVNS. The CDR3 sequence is CASRDSGADNSPLHL. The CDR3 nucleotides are TGTGCCAGCAGAGACAGTGGGGCAGATAATTCACCCCTCCACCTT.

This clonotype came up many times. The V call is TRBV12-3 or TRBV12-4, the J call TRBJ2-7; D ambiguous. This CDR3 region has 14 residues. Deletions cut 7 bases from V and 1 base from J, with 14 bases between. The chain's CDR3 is CASTTWAASYEQYF. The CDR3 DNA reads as TGTGCCAGCACCACATGGGCCGCTTCCTACGAGCAGTACTTC.

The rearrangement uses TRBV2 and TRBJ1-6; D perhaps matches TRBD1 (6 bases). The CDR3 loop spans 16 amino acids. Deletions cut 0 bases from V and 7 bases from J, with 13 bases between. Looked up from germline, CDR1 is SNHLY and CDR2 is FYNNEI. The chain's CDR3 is CASSEALGGQNSPLHF. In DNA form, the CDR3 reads TGTGCCAGCAGTGAAGCGCTCGGGGGGCAGAATTCACCCCTCCACTTT.

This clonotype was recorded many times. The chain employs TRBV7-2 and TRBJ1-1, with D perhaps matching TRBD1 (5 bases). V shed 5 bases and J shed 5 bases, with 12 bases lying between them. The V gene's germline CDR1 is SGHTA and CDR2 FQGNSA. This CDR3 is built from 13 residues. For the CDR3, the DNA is TGTGCCAGCAGCAAAAGGGACTGGACTGAAGCTTTCTTT. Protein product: CASSKRDWTEAFF.

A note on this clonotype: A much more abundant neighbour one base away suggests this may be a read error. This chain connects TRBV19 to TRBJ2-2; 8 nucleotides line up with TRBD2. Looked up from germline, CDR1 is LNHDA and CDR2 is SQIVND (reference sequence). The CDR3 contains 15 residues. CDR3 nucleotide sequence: TGTGCCAGTAGTCCCGGGACTAGGCTCACCGAGGAGCTGTTTTTT. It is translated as CASSPGTRLTEELFF.

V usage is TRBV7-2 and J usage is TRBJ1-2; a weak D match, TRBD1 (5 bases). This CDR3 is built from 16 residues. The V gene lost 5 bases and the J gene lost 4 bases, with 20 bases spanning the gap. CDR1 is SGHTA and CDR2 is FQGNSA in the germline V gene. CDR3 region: CASSPRDASTAYGYTF. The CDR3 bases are TGTGCCAGCAGCCCGCGGGACGCCTCAACCGCCTATGGCTACACCTTC.

The CDR3 reads CASSSTGELVGTGELFF. The CDR3 coding sequence is TGTGCCAGCAGTTCGACAGGGGAGTTGGTGGGCACCGGGGAGCTGTTTTTT. This chain uses TRBV2 with TRBJ2-2; 8 nucleotides align to TRBD1. Trimming removed 5 bases from V and 4 bases from J; junction bases left unmatched: 12. CDR3 size: 17 residues. Germline CDR1 SNHLY, CDR2 FYNNEI.

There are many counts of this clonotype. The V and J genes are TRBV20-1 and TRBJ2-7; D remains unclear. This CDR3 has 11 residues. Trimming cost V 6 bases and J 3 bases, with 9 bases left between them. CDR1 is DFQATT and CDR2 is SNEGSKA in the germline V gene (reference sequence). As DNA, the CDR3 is TGCAGTGCCTCTCTTAGCTACGAGCAGTACTTC. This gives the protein CSASLSYEQYF.

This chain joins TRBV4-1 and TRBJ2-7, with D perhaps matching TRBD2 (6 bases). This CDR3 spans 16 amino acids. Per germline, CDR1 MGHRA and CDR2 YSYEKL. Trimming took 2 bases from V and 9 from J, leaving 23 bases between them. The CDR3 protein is CASSQQTGPAGHGQYF. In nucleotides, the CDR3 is TGCGCCAGCAGCCAACAAACAGGACCAGCGGGCCACGGGCAGTACTTC.

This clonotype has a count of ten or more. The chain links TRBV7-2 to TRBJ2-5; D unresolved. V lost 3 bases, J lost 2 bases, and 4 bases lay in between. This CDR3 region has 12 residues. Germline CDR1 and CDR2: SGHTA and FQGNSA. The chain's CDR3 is CASSFTQETQYF. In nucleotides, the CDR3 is TGTGCCAGCAGCTTTACGCAAGAGACCCAGTACTTC.

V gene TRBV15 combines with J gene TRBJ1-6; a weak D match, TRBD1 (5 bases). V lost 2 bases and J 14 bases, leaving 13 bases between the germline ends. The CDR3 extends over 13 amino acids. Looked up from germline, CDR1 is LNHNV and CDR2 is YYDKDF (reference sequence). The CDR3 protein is CATSRPGTGTLHF. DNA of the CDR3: TGTGCCACCAGCAGACCCGGGACCGGGACCCTCCACTTT.

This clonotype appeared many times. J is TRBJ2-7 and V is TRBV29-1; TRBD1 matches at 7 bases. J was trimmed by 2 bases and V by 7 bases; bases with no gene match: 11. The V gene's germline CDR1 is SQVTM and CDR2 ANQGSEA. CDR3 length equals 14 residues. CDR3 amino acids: CSASSRDSPYEQYF. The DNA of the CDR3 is TGCAGCGCTTCAAGCCGGGACAGCCCCTACGAGCAGTACTTC.

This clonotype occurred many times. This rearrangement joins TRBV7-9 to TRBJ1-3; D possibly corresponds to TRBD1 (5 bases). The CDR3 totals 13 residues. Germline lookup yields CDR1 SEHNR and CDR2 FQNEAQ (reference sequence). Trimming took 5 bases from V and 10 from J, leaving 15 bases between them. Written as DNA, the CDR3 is TGTGCCAGCAGCCCCCGATGGGGGGTTACCATATATTTT. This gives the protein CASSPRWGVTIYF.

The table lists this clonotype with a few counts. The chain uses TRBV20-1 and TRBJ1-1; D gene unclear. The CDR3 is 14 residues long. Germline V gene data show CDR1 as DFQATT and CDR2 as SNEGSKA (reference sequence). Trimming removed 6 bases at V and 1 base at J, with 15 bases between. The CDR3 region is CSAPVRTENTEAFF. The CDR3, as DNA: TGCAGTGCCCCTGTCAGAACGGAGAACACTGAAGCTTTCTTT.

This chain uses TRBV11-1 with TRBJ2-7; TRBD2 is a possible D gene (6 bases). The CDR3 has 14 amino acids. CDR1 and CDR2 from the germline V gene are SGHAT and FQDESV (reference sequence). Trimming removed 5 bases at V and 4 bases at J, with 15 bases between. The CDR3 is CASSPPGSPYEQYF. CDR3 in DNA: TGTGCCAGCAGCCCCCCCGGGAGTCCTTACGAGCAGTACTTC.

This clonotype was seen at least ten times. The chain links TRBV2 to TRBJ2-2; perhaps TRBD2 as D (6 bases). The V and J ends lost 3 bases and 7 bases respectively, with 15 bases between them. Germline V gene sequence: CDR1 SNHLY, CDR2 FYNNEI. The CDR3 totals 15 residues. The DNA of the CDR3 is TGTGCCAGCAGTGAGGGCGCTAGCGAGGTCGGGGAGCTGTTTTTT. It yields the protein CASSEGASEVGELFF.

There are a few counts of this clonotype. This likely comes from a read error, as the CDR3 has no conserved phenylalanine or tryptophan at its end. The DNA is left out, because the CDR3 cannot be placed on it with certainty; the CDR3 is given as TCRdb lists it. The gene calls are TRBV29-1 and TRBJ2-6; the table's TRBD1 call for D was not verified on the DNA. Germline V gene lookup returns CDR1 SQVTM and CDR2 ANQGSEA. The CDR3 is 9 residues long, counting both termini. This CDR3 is CSARGSTNT.

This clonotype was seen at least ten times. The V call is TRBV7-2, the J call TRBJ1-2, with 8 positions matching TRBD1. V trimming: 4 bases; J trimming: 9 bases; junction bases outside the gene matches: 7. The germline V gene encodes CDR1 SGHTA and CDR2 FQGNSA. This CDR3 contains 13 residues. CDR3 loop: CASSSLRQGSYTF. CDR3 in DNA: TGTGCCAGCAGCTCTCTTCGACAGGGGAGCTACACCTTC.

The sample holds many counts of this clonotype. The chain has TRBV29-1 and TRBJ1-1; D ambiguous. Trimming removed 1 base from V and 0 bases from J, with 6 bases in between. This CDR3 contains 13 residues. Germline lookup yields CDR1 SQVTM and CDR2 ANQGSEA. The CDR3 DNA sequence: TGCAGCGTTGAAGGAATATTGAACACTGAAGCTTTCTTT. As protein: CSVEGILNTEAFF.

The CDR3 nucleotides are TGTGCCAGCAGCCTACAGGGGGCCGACGGGGAGCTGTTTTTT. Translation: CASSLQGADGELFF. V and J are TRBV7-2 and TRBJ2-2, with 9 bases lining up with TRBD1. Trimming took 5 bases from V and 7 from J; bases not matched to a gene: 5. The CDR3 spans 14 residues. Germline V lookup: CDR1 SGHTA, CDR2 FQGNSA. Together with reference TRBV7-2 and TRBJ2-2, the CDR3 gives the full variable domain: GAGVSQSPSNKVTEKGKDVELRCDPISGHTALYWYRQSLGQGLEFLIYFQGNSAPDKSGLPSDRFSAERTGGSVSTLTIQRTQQEDSAVYLCASSLQGADGELFFGEGSRLTVL.

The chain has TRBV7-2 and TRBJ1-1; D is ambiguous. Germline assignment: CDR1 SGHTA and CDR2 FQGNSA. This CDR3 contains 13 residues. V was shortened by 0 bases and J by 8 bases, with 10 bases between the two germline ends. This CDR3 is CASSLAYMGEAFF. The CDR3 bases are TGTGCCAGCAGCTTAGCGTACATGGGGGAAGCTTTCTTT.

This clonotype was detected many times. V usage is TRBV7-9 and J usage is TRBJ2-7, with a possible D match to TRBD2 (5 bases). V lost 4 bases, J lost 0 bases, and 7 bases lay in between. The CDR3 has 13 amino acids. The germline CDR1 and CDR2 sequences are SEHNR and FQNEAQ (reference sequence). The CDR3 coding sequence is TGTGCCAGCAGCTCCGGGGACTCCTACGAGCAGTACTTC. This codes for CASSSGDSYEQYF.

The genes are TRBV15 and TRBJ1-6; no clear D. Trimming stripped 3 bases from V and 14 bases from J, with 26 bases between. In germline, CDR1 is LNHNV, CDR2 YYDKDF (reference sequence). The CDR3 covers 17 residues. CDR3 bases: TGTGCCACCAGCAGGGATACACTCAGCACCGGGGAAAGGTCCCTCCACTTT. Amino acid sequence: CATSRDTLSTGERSLHF.

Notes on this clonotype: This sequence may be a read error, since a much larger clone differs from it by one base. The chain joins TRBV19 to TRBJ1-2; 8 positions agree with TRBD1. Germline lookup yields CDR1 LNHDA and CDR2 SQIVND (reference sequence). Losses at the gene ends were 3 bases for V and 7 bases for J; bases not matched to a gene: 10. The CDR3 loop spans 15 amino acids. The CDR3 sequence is CASSMEPGQEIGYTF. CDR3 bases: TGTGCCAGTAGTATGGAGCCGGGACAGGAGATTGGCTACACCTTC.

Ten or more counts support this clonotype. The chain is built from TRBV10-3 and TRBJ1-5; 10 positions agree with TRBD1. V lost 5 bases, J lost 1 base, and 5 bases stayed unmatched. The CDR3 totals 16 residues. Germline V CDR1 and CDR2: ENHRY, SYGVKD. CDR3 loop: CAISLGQGGSNQPQHF. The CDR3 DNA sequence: TGTGCCATCAGTCTAGGACAGGGGGGAAGCAATCAGCCCCAGCATTTT.

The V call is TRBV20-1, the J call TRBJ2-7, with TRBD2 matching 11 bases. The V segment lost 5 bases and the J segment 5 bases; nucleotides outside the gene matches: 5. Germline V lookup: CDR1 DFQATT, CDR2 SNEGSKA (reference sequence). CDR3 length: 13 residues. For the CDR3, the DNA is TGCAGTGCTTTAGCGGGAGGGCCGAACGAGCAGTACTTC. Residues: CSALAGGPNEQYF.

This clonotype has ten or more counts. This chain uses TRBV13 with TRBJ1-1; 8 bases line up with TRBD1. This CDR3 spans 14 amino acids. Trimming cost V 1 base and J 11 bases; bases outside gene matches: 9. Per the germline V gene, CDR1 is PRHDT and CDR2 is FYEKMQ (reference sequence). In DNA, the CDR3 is TGTGCCAGCAGCTTAGTCGGTACAGGGGGAATGGCTTTCTTT. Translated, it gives CASSLVGTGGMAFF.

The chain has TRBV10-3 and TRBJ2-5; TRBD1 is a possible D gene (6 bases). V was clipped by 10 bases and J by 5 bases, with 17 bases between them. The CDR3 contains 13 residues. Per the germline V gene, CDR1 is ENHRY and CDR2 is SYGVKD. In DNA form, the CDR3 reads TGTGCCAGCGGCGGAACAGGGTTGGAGACCCAGTACTTC. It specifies CASGGTGLETQYF.

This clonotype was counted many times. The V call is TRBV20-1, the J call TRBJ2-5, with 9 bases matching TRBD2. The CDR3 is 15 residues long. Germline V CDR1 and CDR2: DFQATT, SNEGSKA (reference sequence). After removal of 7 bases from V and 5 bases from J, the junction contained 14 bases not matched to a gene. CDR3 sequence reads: CSGSHWRGGPETQYF. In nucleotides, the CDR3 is TGCAGTGGCAGTCATTGGCGGGGGGGGCCGGAGACCCAGTACTTC.